Each of the 26 T cell receptor beta chains below was sequenced from the same sample in a study of blood T cell repertoires in COVID-19. The method was immunoSEQ multiplex PCR; TCRdb's version includes in-frame clones alone and lacks a portion of them. The sample includes 150,000 to 200,000 clones, roughly 90% of them seen just once. Specimen: PBMCs or T cells enriched from blood (not recorded which). Every receptor here comes from a human donor with acute COVID-19. The donor label of this sample is uncertain.

This rearrangement joins TRBV18 to TRBJ2-7; 8 bases line up with TRBD1. Germline assignment: CDR1 KGHSH and CDR2 LQKENI. With V trimmed by 8 bases and J by 3 bases, 6 bases remained unmatched. The CDR3 length is 13 residues. CDR3 nucleotides: TGTGCCAGCGCAGGACAGGGCTACTACGAGCAGTACTTC. Translated, it gives CASAGQGYYEQYF. Full variable domain (rest looked up from reference TRBV18 and TRBJ2-7): NAGVMQNPRHLVRRRGQEARLRCSPMKGHSHVYWYRQLPEEGLKFMVYLQKENIIDESGMPKERFSAEFPKEGPSILRIQQVVRGDSAAYFCASAGQGYYEQYFGPGTRLTVT.

This CDR3 reads CASSLGTDYGYTF. CDR3 sequence (DNA): TGTGCCAGCAGCTTAGGGACAGACTATGGCTACACCTTC. The gene calls are TRBV7-3 and TRBJ1-2; 7 bases match TRBD1. The CDR3 loop spans 13 amino acids. Germline-derived CDR1 and CDR2 are SGHTA and FQGTGA. Losses at the gene ends were 2 bases for V and 3 bases for J; bases not matched to a gene: 0. The entire variable domain, with the rest obtained from reference TRBV7-3 and TRBJ1-2, is as follows: GAGVSQTPSNKVTEKGKYVELRCDPISGHTALYWYRQSLGQGPEFLIYFQGTGAADDSGLPNDRFFAVRPEGSVSTLKIQRTERGDSAVYLCASSLGTDYGYTFGSGTRLTVV.

The chain is built from TRBV14 and TRBJ1-2; D gene unclear. Between the trimmed V and J ends, which lost 0 bases and 6 bases, there was a span of 5 bases. Germline assignment: CDR1 SGHDN and CDR2 FVKESK. The CDR3 totals 12 residues. The CDR3 sequence: CASSQDQDGYTF. The CDR3 nucleotides are TGTGCCAGCAGCCAAGATCAGGATGGCTACACCTTC. The full variable domain, completed using reference TRBV14 and TRBJ1-2, is EAGVTQFPSHSVIEKGQTVTLRCDPISGHDNLYWYRRVMGKEIKFLLHFVKESKQDESGMPNNRFLAERTGGTYSTLKVQPAELEDSGVYFCASSQDQDGYTFGSGTRLTVV.

The rearrangement joins TRBV9 to TRBJ1-5; D possibly corresponds to TRBD1 (5 bases). CDR3 length equals 15 residues. The germline gives CDR1 SGDLS, CDR2 YYNGEE. The V and J ends lost 4 bases and 0 bases respectively, with 11 bases between them. The CDR3 here is CASSLTGGSNQPQHF. The CDR3 coding sequence is TGTGCCAGCAGCCTAACGGGGGGTAGCAATCAGCCCCAGCATTTT.

V is TRBV30 and J is TRBJ1-1; tentatively, D is TRBD1 (5 bases). V lost 0 bases and J 11 bases, leaving 13 bases between the germline ends. The germline gives CDR1 GTSNPN, CDR2 SVGIG (reference sequence). The length of the CDR3 is 12 residues. Here the CDR3 reads CAWSVVRQTAFF. CDR3 in DNA: TGTGCCTGGAGTGTAGTTCGACAGACTGCTTTCTTT.

The V gene is TRBV29-1, the J gene TRBJ2-3; 11 bases are a match to TRBD1. Trimming at V came to 5 bases and at J to 0 bases, leaving 4 bases not matched to a gene. The CDR3 is 15 residues long. CDR1 is SQVTM and CDR2 is ANQGSEA in the germline V gene. The DNA of the CDR3 is TGCAGCGTTACGGGACAGGGGGACAGCACAGATACGCAGTATTTT. Translation: CSVTGQGDSTDTQYF.

The V and J genes are TRBV5-4 and TRBJ1-1; tentatively, D is TRBD1 (6 bases). V dropped 5 bases and J dropped 1 base, with 9 bases sitting between them. Germline V gene data show CDR1 as SGHNT and CDR2 as YYREEE (reference sequence). There are 13 residues in the CDR3. In DNA, the CDR3 is TGTGCCAGCAGAGAGGACAGGAACACTGAAGCTTTCTTT. This translates into CASREDRNTEAFF.

J is TRBJ1-2 and V is TRBV28, with 10 bases aligning to TRBD1. The CDR3 length is 14 residues. From germline, CDR1 is MDHEN and CDR2 SYDVKM. J lost 7 bases, V lost 3 bases, and 5 bases had no gene match. CDR3 loop: CASSFLDRGPGYTF. The CDR3 region has the DNA TGTGCCAGCAGTTTCCTCGACAGGGGGCCTGGCTACACCTTC.

This chain uses TRBV12-3 or TRBV12-4 with TRBJ1-6; D gene unclear. The ends were cut back, 4 bases at V and 7 bases at J, with 5 bases in the middle. The CDR3 is made up of 12 amino acids. The CDR3, as DNA: TGTGCCAGCAGTTACGGGAATTCACCCCTCCACTTT. This codes for CASSYGNSPLHF.

V usage is TRBV5-4 and J usage is TRBJ2-2; 9 bases agree with TRBD2. The CDR3 sequence is 16 residues long. Trimming removed 3 bases from V and 4 bases from J; junction bases left unmatched: 7. Germline V gene lookup returns CDR1 SGHNT and CDR2 YYREEE (reference sequence). The CDR3 nucleotides read TGTGCCAGCAGCTCCCAGCTAGCGGGGTTCACCGGGGAGCTGTTTTTT. It yields the protein CASSSQLAGFTGELFF. Based on the CDR3 plus reference TRBV5-4 and TRBJ2-2, the full variable domain is ETGVTQSPTHLIKTRGQQVTLRCSSQSGHNTVSWYQQALGQGPQFIFQYYREEENGRGNFPPRFSGLQFPNYSSELNVNALELDDSALYLCASSSQLAGFTGELFFGEGSRLTVL.

This rearrangement joins TRBV30 to TRBJ1-2; 7 nucleotides match TRBD1. V lost 0 bases and J lost 5; bases outside the gene matches: 6. This CDR3 has 14 residues. Germline loops: CDR1 GTSNPN, CDR2 SVGIG (reference sequence). This CDR3 reads CAWSVGGAVYGYTF. The CDR3 DNA is TGTGCCTGGAGTGTAGGGGGCGCGGTTTATGGCTACACCTTC.

Remarks on this clone: A read error may account for a junction end that differs from germline. CDR3 bases: TGTGCCAGCAGCGTAGGGGGCACCGGGCAGCTGTTTTTT. Translating gives CASSVGGTGQLFF. This sequence joins TRBV9 and TRBJ2-2; D is perhaps TRBD1 (5 bases). The CDR3 spans 13 residues. Looked up from germline, CDR1 is SGDLS and CDR2 is YYNGEE.

There are a few counts of this clone. V is TRBV10-1 and J is TRBJ2-7, with a possible D match to TRBD1 (6 bases). The CDR3 is 14 amino acids. V dropped 0 bases and J dropped 7 bases, with 13 bases sitting between them. Germline lookup yields CDR1 WNHNN and CDR2 SYGVQD (reference sequence). CDR3 sequence reads: CASSESGQGWEQYF. The CDR3 nucleotides are TGCGCCAGCAGTGAGTCGGGGCAGGGGTGGGAGCAGTACTTC.

The V and J genes are TRBV4-1 and TRBJ1-1; the D gene is possibly TRBD1 (5 bases). Germline V gene data show CDR1 as MGHRA and CDR2 as YSYEKL. V was clipped by 0 bases and J by 5 bases, with 13 bases between them. This CDR3 has 15 residues. The CDR3 DNA follows: TGCGCCAGCAGCCAAGAGGCAGGGCGAAGGACTGAAGCTTTCTTT. Protein product: CASSQEAGRRTEAFF.

The chain links TRBV19 to TRBJ1-1; D is ambiguous. V was shortened by 4 bases and J by 4 bases, with 13 bases between the two germline ends. Germline assignment: CDR1 LNHDA and CDR2 SQIVND (reference sequence). The CDR3 is 14 residues long. The CDR3: CASSRRGQITEAFF. The DNA for the CDR3 is TGTGCCAGTAGTAGGCGAGGGCAGATCACTGAAGCTTTCTTT.

Only one count was recorded for this clone. This sequence joins TRBV4-3 and TRBJ2-3, with D possibly TRBD1 on 6 matching bases. The CDR3 loop spans 16 amino acids. V was trimmed by 1 base and J by 1 base, leaving 12 bases between them. Germline assignment: CDR1 LGHNA and CDR2 YSLEER. The CDR3 nucleotides are TGCGCCAGCAGCCAAGTCCCGGGACAAGGCACAGATACGCAGTATTTT. The encoded protein is CASSQVPGQGTDTQYF.

The chain combines TRBV14 with TRBJ1-2, with a possible D match to TRBD1 (5 bases). Germline V gives CDR1 SGHDN, CDR2 FVKESK. The CDR3 is 13 residues long. V shed 3 bases and J shed 3 bases, with 8 bases lying between them. The CDR3 loop reads CASSQSRDYGYTF. The CDR3 nucleotides read TGTGCCAGCAGCCAGTCCAGGGACTATGGCTACACCTTC.

The chain joins TRBV19 to TRBJ2-3; 10 nucleotides line up with TRBD2. The junction had 7 bases not matched to a gene; V was cut back by 5 bases and J by 2 bases. The CDR3 length is 16 residues. Germline assignment: CDR1 LNHDA and CDR2 SQIVND (reference sequence). In DNA form, the CDR3 reads TGTGCCAGTAGTTGGAGGACTAGCGGAGACACAGATACGCAGTATTTT. Protein sequence: CASSWRTSGDTDTQYF.

The gene calls are TRBV4-1 and TRBJ1-2; D uncertain. The germline V gene has CDR1 MGHRA and CDR2 YSYEKL. The CDR3 spans 16 residues. The V end was cut by 0 bases, the J end by 1 base, with 12 bases between. CDR3 nucleotide sequence: TGCGCCAGCAGCCAAGATTGGCAGGCCTTTAACTATGGCTACACCTTC. Residues: CASSQDWQAFNYGYTF.

Of note for this clone: This sample includes further DNA sequences coding for the same CDR3. The chain joins TRBV7-2 to TRBJ2-5; 7 positions agree with TRBD2. The CDR3 extends over 15 amino acids. Germline V gives CDR1 SGHTA, CDR2 FQGNSA. J gave up 2 bases and V 1 base, and 4 bases lay outside the gene matches. The CDR3 reads CASSLGGGGQETQYF. CDR3 sequence (DNA): TGTGCCAGCAGCTTAGGGGGGGGAGGGCAAGAGACCCAGTACTTC. Supplemented by reference TRBV7-2 and TRBJ2-5, the full variable domain reads GAGVSQSPSNKVTEKGKDVELRCDPISGHTALYWYRQSLGQGLEFLIYFQGNSAPDKSGLPSDRFSAERTGGSVSTLTIQRTQQEDSAVYLCASSLGGGGQETQYFGPGTRLLVL.

The chain joins TRBV2 to TRBJ1-2; D gene ambiguous. From germline, CDR1 is SNHLY and CDR2 FYNNEI. The CDR3 runs to 13 residues. V lost 2 bases and J 5 bases, leaving 9 bases between the germline ends. CDR3 sequence: CASSELTGYGYTF. CDR3 DNA sequence: TGTGCCAGCAGTGAACTAACGGGATATGGCTACACCTTC.

The chain combines TRBV9 with TRBJ1-2, with D possibly being TRBD1 (5 bases). The CDR3 has 17 residues. Germline assignment: CDR1 SGDLS and CDR2 YYNGEE. Trimming removed 3 bases at V and 6 bases at J, with 24 bases between. The CDR3 nucleotides are TGTGCCAGCAGCGCTTACCATCCCCGGACGGACACCCATGGCTACACCTTC. Encoded protein: CASSAYHPRTDTHGYTF.

The gene calls are TRBV9 and TRBJ1-2; D not certain. Germline CDR1 and CDR2: SGDLS and YYNGEE. This CDR3 spans 16 amino acids. The germline V and J ends were trimmed by 2 bases and 0 bases, with 14 bases remaining between them. The CDR3 region is CASSVSLVRANYGYTF. CDR3 sequence (DNA): TGTGCCAGCAGCGTCTCGTTGGTGAGAGCTAACTATGGCTACACCTTC.

The rearrangement links TRBV3-1 (or the pseudogene TRBV3-2) to TRBJ2-1; 8 nucleotides match TRBD1. CDR3 size: 15 residues. CDR1 is LGHDT, CDR2 YNNKEL, per germline (reference sequence). Trimming took 2 bases from V and 7 from J; bases not matched to a gene: 7. The CDR3 region is CASSQPRTGLNEQFF. The DNA of the CDR3 is TGTGCCAGCAGCCAACCCCGGACAGGGTTAAATGAGCAGTTCTTC.

The rearrangement joins TRBV19 to TRBJ1-2; D uncertain. Germline CDR1 reads LNHDA; CDR2 reads SQIVND (reference sequence). The ends were cut back, 5 bases at V and 4 bases at J, with 17 bases in the middle. This CDR3 has 15 residues. As DNA, the CDR3 is TGTGCCAGTAGTTCACTTCTCGACACTTTCTATGGCTACACCTTC. Protein sequence: CASSSLLDTFYGYTF.

The chain is built from TRBV19 and TRBJ2-5, with D perhaps matching TRBD1 (6 bases). The germline V and J ends were trimmed by 5 bases and 5 bases, with 18 bases remaining between them. There are 15 residues in the CDR3. Germline assignment: CDR1 LNHDA and CDR2 SQIVND (reference sequence). The DNA of the CDR3 is TGTGCCAGTAGTTTCCTAGCTCCTCAGGGGGAGACCCAGTACTTC. It codes for CASSFLAPQGETQYF. Complete variable domain (other parts from reference TRBV19 and TRBJ2-5): DGGITQSPKYLFRKEGQNVTLSCEQNLNHDAMYWYRQDPGQGLRLIYYSQIVNDFQKGDIAEGYSVSREKKESFPLTVTSAQKNPTAFYLCASSFLAPQGETQYFGPGTRLLVL.